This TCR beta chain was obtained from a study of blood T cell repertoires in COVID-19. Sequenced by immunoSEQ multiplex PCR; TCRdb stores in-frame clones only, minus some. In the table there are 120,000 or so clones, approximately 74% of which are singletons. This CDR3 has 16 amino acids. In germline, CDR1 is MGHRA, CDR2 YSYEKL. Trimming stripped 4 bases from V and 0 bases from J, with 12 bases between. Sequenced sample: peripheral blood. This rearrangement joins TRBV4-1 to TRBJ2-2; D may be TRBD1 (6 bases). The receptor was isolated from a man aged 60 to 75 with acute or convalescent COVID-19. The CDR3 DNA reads TGCGCCAGCAGCCGACGCGACAGGACGAACACCGGGGAGCTGTTTTTT. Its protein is CASSRRDRTNTGELFF.